The 22 T cell receptor beta chains reported below all come from one sample, sequenced in a study of blood T cell repertoires in COVID-19. The method was immunoSEQ multiplex PCR; TCRdb's version includes in-frame clones alone and lacks a portion of them. Of roughly 41,000 clones listed, around nine tenths are singletons. The sequenced material came from peripheral blood. The receptors were gathered from a human donor in a cohort sampled during active COVID-19.

The V gene is TRBV25-1, the J gene TRBJ2-1; perhaps TRBD2 as D (5 bases). This CDR3 spans 13 amino acids. Trimming removed 3 bases at V and 9 bases at J, with 12 bases between. CDR1 is MGHDK, CDR2 SYGVNS, per germline. CDR3 amino acids: CASSEPSRTEQFF. The DNA of the CDR3 is TGTGCCAGCAGTGAGCCTAGCCGGACTGAGCAGTTCTTC. Supplemented by reference TRBV25-1 and TRBJ2-1, the full variable domain reads EADIYQTPRYLVIGTGKKITLECSQTMGHDKMYWYQQDPGMELHLIHYSYGVNSTEKGDLSSESTVSRIRTEHFPLTLESARPSHTSQYLCASSEPSRTEQFFGPGTRLTVL.

V and J are TRBV9 and TRBJ2-1, with D possibly being TRBD2 (6 bases). CDR3 size: 15 residues. Between the trimmed V and J ends, which lost 3 bases and 7 bases, there was a span of 17 bases. Germline lookup yields CDR1 SGDLS and CDR2 YYNGEE. The CDR3 sequence is CASSEGRSGGNEQFF. The CDR3 region has the DNA TGTGCCAGCAGCGAGGGACGGTCAGGAGGGAATGAGCAGTTCTTC.

J is TRBJ1-5 and V is TRBV7-9; D gene uncertain. Germline V gene data show CDR1 as SEHNR and CDR2 as FQNEAQ (reference sequence). V lost 1 base and J lost 0, with 7 bases in between. The CDR3 contains 15 residues. CDR3 loop: CASSLGRDSNQPQHF. CDR3 in DNA: TGTGCCAGCAGCTTAGGGCGGGATAGCAATCAGCCCCAGCATTTT. Using reference TRBV7-9 and TRBJ1-5 for the parts outside the CDR3, the full variable domain is DTGVSQNPRHKITKRGQNVTFRCDPISEHNRLYWYRQTLGQGPEFLTYFQNEAQLEKSRLLSDRFSAERPKGSFSTLEIQRTEQGDSAMYLCASSLGRDSNQPQHFGDGTRLSIL.

The chain is built from TRBV9 and TRBJ2-7, with 7 bases matching TRBD1. The J segment lost 4 bases and the V segment lost 4 bases, leaving 8 bases of the junction unmatched. The length of the CDR3 is 14 residues. Per germline, CDR1 SGDLS and CDR2 YYNGEE. CDR3 sequence: CASSPGGAGYEQYF. DNA of the CDR3: TGTGCCAGCAGCCCAGGGGGAGCCGGGTACGAGCAGTACTTC.

The V and J genes are TRBV15 and TRBJ2-5; a possible D gene is TRBD2 (5 bases). CDR3 length equals 17 residues. V gave up 1 base and J gave up 5 bases, with 20 bases separating them. Germline CDR1 reads LNHNV; CDR2 reads YYDKDF (reference sequence). CDR3 sequence reads: CATSRGEAAGEMETQYF. CDR3 DNA: TGTGCCACCAGCAGAGGAGAAGCGGCCGGGGAGATGGAGACCCAGTACTTC. The full variable domain, rest sourced from reference TRBV15 and TRBJ2-5, is DAMVIQNPRYQVTQFGKPVTLSCSQTLNHNVMYWYQQKSSQAPKLLFHYYDKDFNNEADTPDNFQSRRPNTSFCFLDIRSPGLGDTAMYLCATSRGEAAGEMETQYFGPGTRLLVL.

This chain connects TRBV24-1 to TRBJ2-3; 14 bases align to TRBD2. Trimming cost V 3 bases and J 5 bases; bases outside gene matches: 6. The CDR3 is 17 amino acids. Per the germline V gene, CDR1 is KGHDR and CDR2 is SFDVKD. The CDR3 sequence is CATSDRGLAGDQDTQYF. CDR3 in DNA: TGTGCCACCAGTGATCGGGGACTAGCGGGAGATCAAGATACGCAGTATTTT.

The chain combines TRBV18 with TRBJ1-2, with TRBD1 matching 7 bases. With V trimmed by 3 bases and J by 4 bases, 11 bases remained unmatched. CDR1 and CDR2 (germline): KGHSH, LQKENI. CDR3 length equals 16 residues. The CDR3 sequence is CASSPGTAQVPYGYTF. The DNA for the CDR3 is TGTGCCAGCTCACCGGGGACAGCCCAAGTTCCCTATGGCTACACCTTC.

V gene TRBV9 combines with J gene TRBJ2-5, with 8 bases lining up with TRBD2. This CDR3 is 15 amino acids long. Trimming cost V 5 bases and J 5 bases; bases outside gene matches: 11. From germline, CDR1 is SGDLS and CDR2 YYNGEE. The CDR3 DNA sequence: TGTGCCAGCAGTGGGGGCGAAGCGGGAGTGGAGACCCAGTACTTC. This translates into CASSGGEAGVETQYF.

The rearrangement joins TRBV6-1 to TRBJ2-4; TRBD1 is a possible D gene (5 bases). This CDR3 has 14 amino acids. Germline values: CDR1 MNHNS, CDR2 SASEGT. The V end was cut by 3 bases, the J end by 6 bases, with 12 bases between. CDR3 region: CASSEWGGLNIQYF. The CDR3 DNA sequence: TGTGCCAGCAGTGAGTGGGGCGGATTAAACATTCAGTACTTC.

The rearrangement joins TRBV6-6 to TRBJ2-1; D perhaps matches TRBD1 (6 bases). The V and J ends lost 8 bases and 1 base respectively, with 18 bases between them. Germline V gene data show CDR1 as MNHNY and CDR2 as SVGAGI (reference sequence). The CDR3 runs to 16 residues. CDR3 loop: CASCGGQFPSYNEQFF. CDR3 nucleotides: TGTGCCAGCTGTGGTGGACAGTTCCCATCCTACAATGAGCAGTTCTTC.

This chain joins TRBV28 and TRBJ2-3; 16 bases line up with TRBD2. Trimming took 6 bases from V and 1 from J; bases not matched to a gene: 7. Germline V CDR1 and CDR2: MDHEN, SYDVKM. The CDR3 runs 18 residues. The CDR3 loop reads CASSGGTSGRVGTDTQYF. CDR3 coding DNA: TGTGCCAGCAGCGGGGGGACTAGCGGGAGGGTGGGCACAGATACGCAGTATTTT.

The chain recombines TRBV5-6 with TRBJ1-2, with 10 bases lining up with TRBD1. The CDR3 is 15 amino acids. V was clipped by 3 bases and J by 5 bases; unmatched bases: 7. CDR1 SGHDT and CDR2 YYEEEE come from the germline V gene. CDR3 protein: CASSSPRTGGYGYTF. CDR3 sequence (DNA): TGTGCCAGCAGCTCACCCCGGACAGGGGGGTATGGCTACACCTTC.

V and J are TRBV12-3 or TRBV12-4 and TRBJ2-7; D gene uncertain. V was trimmed by 5 bases and J by 4 bases, leaving 12 bases between them. CDR3 length: 13 amino acids. The CDR3 loop is CASSPNYGYEQYF. The CDR3 region has the DNA TGTGCCAGCAGTCCAAACTACGGGTACGAGCAGTACTTC.

The rearrangement links TRBV5-1 to TRBJ2-1; D ambiguous. The CDR3 has 17 residues. V lost 1 base, J lost 0 bases, and 14 bases lay in between. The V gene's germline CDR1 is SGHRS and CDR2 YFSETQ. CDR3 sequence (DNA): TGCGCCAGCAGCTTGATTCTCGACTCGAGCTCCTACAATGAGCAGTTCTTC. Its protein is CASSLILDSSSYNEQFF.

This chain uses TRBV18 with TRBJ1-2; 7 bases are shared with TRBD1. CDR1 is KGHSH, CDR2 LQKENI, per germline. The CDR3 loop spans 15 amino acids. With 3 bases clipped from V and 4 bases from J, the junction kept 8 bases outside the gene matches. The CDR3 loop is CASSPPDRKLYGYTF. CDR3 nucleotide sequence: TGTGCCAGCTCACCCCCGGACAGGAAACTCTATGGCTACACCTTC.

J is TRBJ2-1 and V is TRBV19; 12 bases match TRBD2. Germline CDR1 is LNHDA and CDR2 is SQIVND (reference sequence). The V segment lost 6 bases and the J segment 7 bases; nucleotides outside the gene matches: 10. The CDR3 loop spans 16 amino acids. The CDR3 loop is CASRDLLAGGVNEQFF. The CDR3 DNA reads as TGTGCCAGTAGAGATTTACTAGCGGGAGGAGTAAATGAGCAGTTCTTC.

This clone was counted only a few times. The V and J genes are TRBV10-2 and TRBJ1-1; TRBD1 matches 9 bases. Germline CDR1 and CDR2: WSHSY and SAAADI. The CDR3 loop spans 16 amino acids. V was clipped by 6 bases and J by 4 bases; unmatched bases: 12. The CDR3 loop is CASRRTGVSPGTEAFF. The CDR3 DNA follows: TGCGCCAGCAGAAGGACAGGGGTTTCACCGGGCACTGAAGCTTTCTTT.

This rearrangement joins TRBV7-9 to TRBJ2-7, with D maybe TRBD2 (6 bases). The CDR3 extends over 15 amino acids. Germline V gives CDR1 SEHNR, CDR2 FQNEAQ (reference sequence). V lost 4 bases and J lost 4, with 17 bases in between. The CDR3 coding sequence is TGTGCCAGCAGCTCACTAGCAAGCTCCCAGTACGAGCAGTACTTC. It yields the protein CASSSLASSQYEQYF.

The chain employs TRBV30 and TRBJ1-2; weak D call: TRBD1 (5 bases). Germline CDR1 reads GTSNPN; CDR2 reads SVGIG (reference sequence). The V end was cut by 8 bases, the J end by 4 bases, with 17 bases between. The CDR3 has 13 amino acids. This chain's CDR3 is CALYGGRGYGYTF. The CDR3 nucleotides read TGTGCCCTTTACGGGGGTCGGGGCTATGGCTACACCTTC.

The rearrangement joins TRBV28 to TRBJ2-1; 7 positions agree with TRBD2. V lost 2 bases to trimming and J lost 0 bases; unmatched junction nucleotides: 10. This CDR3 comprises 18 residues. Germline lookup yields CDR1 MDHEN and CDR2 SYDVKM. In nucleotides, the CDR3 is TGTGCCAGCAGTTTACGCGGATGGCGGGAGAGCTCCTACAATGAGCAGTTCTTC. Translation: CASSLRGWRESSYNEQFF.

CDR3 residues: CASSLDRGRAYF. Here the CDR3 DNA reads TGTGCCAGCAGTTTGGACAGGGGGCGCGCCTACTTC. The rearrangement links TRBV6-2 or TRBV6-3 to TRBJ2-7; 11 bases line up with TRBD1. Germline assignment: CDR1 MNHEY and CDR2 SVGEGT. V was pared by 4 bases and J by 13 bases, with 6 bases of the junction left unmatched. CDR3 length: 12 amino acids.

The J gene is TRBJ2-7, the V gene TRBV28; no firm D call. V gave up 8 bases and J gave up 3 bases, with 8 bases separating them. The CDR3 covers 11 residues. The germline V gene has CDR1 MDHEN and CDR2 SYDVKM. The CDR3 DNA sequence: TGTGCCAGCGTCGAGCGCTACGAGCAGTACTTC. It yields the protein CASVERYEQYF.